The 27 T cell receptor beta chains below all came from one sample that was sequenced in a study of blood T cell repertoires in COVID-19. Generated by immunoSEQ multiplex PCR, the TCRdb table keeps only in-frame clones and is missing some. The data show 29,000 or so clones, around 90% seen once. The sample was peripheral blood. These receptors were taken from a human donor in a cohort sampled during active COVID-19.

This chain connects TRBV28 to TRBJ2-6, with 9 bases identical to TRBD1. The V and J ends lost 5 bases and 3 bases, in that order; junction bases with no gene match: 8. The CDR3 has 17 amino acids. Germline V gene sequence: CDR1 MDHEN, CDR2 SYDVKM. CDR3 nucleotide sequence: TGTGCCAGCAGTACCGGGACAGGGAAATTTGGGGCCAACGTCCTGACTTTC. Residues: CASSTGTGKFGANVLTF.

This clone has just one count. The chain couples TRBV3-1 (or the pseudogene TRBV3-2) to TRBJ1-6; TRBD1 is a possible D gene (6 bases). Germline V CDR1 and CDR2: LGHDT, YNNKEL (reference sequence). The germline V and J ends were trimmed by 3 bases and 8 bases, with 14 bases remaining between them. The CDR3 loop spans 15 amino acids. The CDR3 DNA reads TGTGCCAGCAGCCACCTCTCAAAGGGGGATTCACCCCTCCACTTT. It translates to CASSHLSKGDSPLHF.

The J gene is TRBJ2-1, the V gene TRBV9, with D perhaps TRBD2 (7 bases). V dropped 2 bases and J dropped 7 bases, with 10 bases sitting between them. Germline CDR1 is SGDLS and CDR2 is YYNGEE. There are 13 residues in the CDR3. The CDR3 nucleotides are TGTGCCAGCAGCGTGGGAGGGACAAATGAGCAGTTCTTC. As protein: CASSVGGTNEQFF. Together with reference TRBV9 and TRBJ2-1, the CDR3 gives the full variable domain: DSGVTQTPKHLITATGQRVTLRCSPRSGDLSVYWYQQSLDQGLQFLIQYYNGEERAKGNILERFSAQQFPDLHSELNLSSLELGDSALYFCASSVGGTNEQFFGPGTRLTVL.

This clone was seen a few times. This rearrangement joins TRBV28 to TRBJ1-2, with 11 bases matching TRBD1. The CDR3 has 16 amino acids. Germline CDR1 MDHEN, CDR2 SYDVKM. Germline trimming cut 5 bases from V and 4 bases from J; bases unmatched to any gene: 9. CDR3 coding DNA: TGTGCCAGCAGTAACCACCGGACAGGGGGCGGCTATGGCTACACCTTC. Its protein is CASSNHRTGGGYGYTF.

This clone was recorded once. The V call is TRBV6-1, the J call TRBJ2-5; D is uncertain. Germline V lookup: CDR1 MNHNS, CDR2 SASEGT. Trimming cost V 2 bases and J 2 bases, with 6 bases left between them. The length of the CDR3 is 13 residues. The CDR3: CASSEITQETQYF. In nucleotides, the CDR3 is TGTGCCAGCAGTGAAATTACACAAGAGACCCAGTACTTC.

The chain employs TRBV27 and TRBJ2-3, with a possible D match to TRBD1 (6 bases). Germline CDR1 and CDR2: MNHEY and SMNVEV (reference sequence). The CDR3 covers 12 residues. Trimming pared 5 bases from V and 4 bases from J, leaving 7 bases between. The DNA for the CDR3 is TGTGCCAGCAGTAACAGGGCAGATACGCAGTATTTT. Its protein product is CASSNRADTQYF.

The sample holds one count of this clone. The CDR3 protein is CAWGTARTEAFF. The CDR3 DNA is TGTGCCTGGGGGACAGCTAGGACTGAAGCTTTCTTT. V gene TRBV30 combines with J gene TRBJ1-1; 7 bases are shared with TRBD1. V gave up 5 bases and J gave up 5 bases; unmatched junction bases: 5. In germline, CDR1 is GTSNPN, CDR2 SVGIG (reference sequence). This CDR3 comprises 12 residues.

This sequence joins TRBV4-1 and TRBJ2-7; weak D call: TRBD1 (6 bases). The CDR3 consists of 16 residues. Germline assignment: CDR1 MGHRA and CDR2 YSYEKL. Trimming left V 0 bases short and J 7 bases short, with 19 bases between. This CDR3 reads CASSQDASGVGGEQYF. The CDR3 DNA reads as TGCGCCAGCAGCCAAGATGCCTCAGGGGTTGGGGGAGAGCAGTACTTC.

The V gene is TRBV28, the J gene TRBJ2-7; 7 bases agree with TRBD1. CDR3 length: 15 residues. Germline V gives CDR1 MDHEN, CDR2 SYDVKM. With 4 bases clipped from V and 2 bases from J, the junction kept 8 bases outside the gene matches. The CDR3, as DNA: TGTGCCAGCAGTTCCCAGGGGGTGCTAGCCTACGAGCAGTACTTC. This gives the protein CASSSQGVLAYEQYF.

The chain recombines TRBV7-8 with TRBJ1-1; TRBD1 matches 8 bases. Trimming cost V 7 bases and J 4 bases; bases outside gene matches: 8. In germline, CDR1 is SGHVS, CDR2 FQNEAQ. This CDR3 comprises 14 residues. For the CDR3, the DNA is TGTGCCAGCAACGCAGGGGGCTTTTTCACTGAAGCTTTCTTT. It specifies CASNAGGFFTEAFF.

The CDR3, as DNA: TGTGCCAGTAGTATTCAGGGTGTGGGGGCCAACGTCCTGACTTTC. As protein: CASSIQGVGANVLTF. The V call is TRBV19, the J call TRBJ2-6; weak D call: TRBD1 (5 bases). The CDR3 has 15 residues. From germline, CDR1 is LNHDA and CDR2 SQIVND (reference sequence). V dropped 3 bases and J dropped 4 bases, with 10 bases sitting between them. Full variable domain (rest looked up from reference TRBV19 and TRBJ2-6): DGGITQSPKYLFRKEGQNVTLSCEQNLNHDAMYWYRQDPGQGLRLIYYSQIVNDFQKGDIAEGYSVSREKKESFPLTVTSAQKNPTAFYLCASSIQGVGANVLTFGAGSRLTVL.

The chain joins TRBV5-1 to TRBJ1-5; 8 bases are shared with TRBD1. CDR3 length: 16 residues. Germline V gives CDR1 SGHRS, CDR2 YFSETQ. Trimming removed 0 bases from V and 9 bases from J; junction bases left unmatched: 11. The chain's CDR3 is CASSLVQGAGARPQHF. Here the CDR3 DNA reads TGCGCCAGCAGCTTGGTGCAGGGGGCAGGGGCGCGGCCCCAGCATTTT.

This clone appeared a single time. The chain recombines TRBV6-4 with TRBJ1-2; D may be TRBD1 (5 bases). The length of the CDR3 is 13 residues. Germline-derived CDR1 and CDR2 are MRHNA and SNTAGT. Trimming stripped 3 bases from V and 8 bases from J, with 13 bases between. CDR3 sequence (DNA): TGTGCCAGCAGTGATGGAGGGGCCGGGGGCTACACCTTC. This translates into CASSDGGAGGYTF.

The chain is built from TRBV12-3 or TRBV12-4 and TRBJ2-7, with TRBD1 matching 7 bases. The trim removed 6 bases at V and 9 bases at J, leaving 5 bases unmatched. CDR3 size: 11 residues. CDR3 in amino acids: CASSLTGVQYF. The CDR3 coding sequence is TGTGCCAGCAGCCTCACAGGGGTGCAGTACTTC.

The chain joins TRBV5-8 to TRBJ2-2, with a possible D match to TRBD2 (5 bases). Germline lookup yields CDR1 SGHTS and CDR2 YDEGEE. There are 15 residues in the CDR3. The V gene lost 9 bases and the J gene lost 2 bases, with 17 bases spanning the gap. CDR3 nucleotide sequence: TGTGCCAACCAGAGGGCCGTGGACAACACCGGGGAGCTGTTTTTT. Amino acids: CANQRAVDNTGELFF.

This chain links TRBV6-1 with TRBJ1-6; D gene unclear. Trimming took 0 bases from V and 8 from J, leaving 14 bases between them. This CDR3 has 16 residues. Germline V gene sequence: CDR1 MNHNS, CDR2 SASEGT. CDR3 nucleotides: TGTGCCAGCAGTGAAGCGAGTTCACGCCGGTATTCACCCCTCCACTTT. Its translation: CASSEASSRRYSPLHF.

This clone was seen once. The genes are TRBV30 and TRBJ2-7, with 7 bases lining up with TRBD1. This CDR3 contains 12 residues. The germline V gene encodes CDR1 GTSNPN and CDR2 SVGIG (reference sequence). V trimming: 3 bases; J trimming: 3 bases; junction bases outside the gene matches: 2. For the CDR3, the DNA is TGTGCCTGGAGAAGGGACAGCTACGAGCAGTACTTC. Its translation is CAWRRDSYEQYF.

The gene calls are TRBV6-5 and TRBJ2-2, with 7 bases lining up with TRBD2. Looked up from germline, CDR1 is MNHEY and CDR2 is SVGAGI. V trimming: 1 base; J trimming: 1 base; junction bases outside the gene matches: 3. CDR3 size: 16 residues. The CDR3 nucleotides read TGTGCCAGCAGTTACTATCGCGGGGGGAACACCGGGGAGCTGTTTTTT. The encoded protein is CASSYYRGGNTGELFF.

The genes are TRBV3-1 (or the pseudogene TRBV3-2) and TRBJ1-6; possibly TRBD1 for D (5 bases). V was shortened by 0 bases and J by 6 bases, with 9 bases between the two germline ends. CDR3 size: 15 residues. Germline-derived CDR1 and CDR2 are LGHDT and YNNKEL (reference sequence). CDR3 bases: TGTGCCAGCAGCCAAGACGGGGGGAGTAATTCACCCCTCCACTTT. Protein product: CASSQDGGSNSPLHF.

The genes are TRBV3-1 (or the pseudogene TRBV3-2) and TRBJ1-3, with D maybe TRBD1 (6 bases). Germline CDR1 LGHDT, CDR2 YNNKEL (reference sequence). The CDR3 spans 15 residues. Trimming cost V 1 base and J 4 bases, with 11 bases left between them. The CDR3 DNA reads TGTGCCAGCAGCCAAGTCGGGACACCAGGAAACACCATATATTTT. Amino acid sequence: CASSQVGTPGNTIYF.

This chain connects TRBV6-5 to TRBJ2-2, with TRBD1 matching over 8 bases. From germline, CDR1 is MNHEY and CDR2 SVGAGI. Trimming cost V 7 bases and J 4 bases; bases outside gene matches: 8. This CDR3 region has 15 residues. CDR3 DNA: TGTGCCAGCACCCGACAGGGGATTAGCACCGGGGAGCTGTTTTTT. Protein sequence: CASTRQGISTGELFF.

V is TRBV30 and J is TRBJ2-3; possible D gene TRBD1, 5 bases. Germline V lookup: CDR1 GTSNPN, CDR2 SVGIG (reference sequence). The ends were cut back, 0 bases at V and 2 bases at J, with 15 bases in the middle. The CDR3 is 16 amino acids. The CDR3 DNA reads as TGTGCCTGGAGTGTACAGGCTCGTCGAGCCACAGATACGCAGTATTTT. Its protein product is CAWSVQARRATDTQYF.

Comments on this clone: A junction end diverges from the germline sequence, so it may reflect a read error. The chain couples TRBV12-3 or TRBV12-4 to TRBJ2-1; 8 bases map to TRBD2. The CDR3 sequence is 11 residues long. The chain's CDR3 is CASSPGTRTIF. CDR3 bases: TGTGCCAGCAGCCCCGGGACTAGGACGATCTTC.

The chain uses TRBV30 and TRBJ1-3, with D possibly TRBD1 on 6 matching bases. With 2 bases removed from V and 0 bases from J, the gap between germline ends came to 11 bases. The CDR3 length is 15 residues. Germline V CDR1 and CDR2: GTSNPN, SVGIG (reference sequence). CDR3 amino acids: CAWSRAGASGNTIYF. Written as DNA, the CDR3 is TGTGCCTGGAGTCGAGCGGGGGCCTCTGGAAACACCATATATTTT.

V usage is TRBV6-5 and J usage is TRBJ1-6; TRBD1 agrees at 10 bases. With 5 bases clipped from V and 8 bases from J, the junction kept 6 bases outside the gene matches. This CDR3 spans 15 amino acids. Germline loops: CDR1 MNHEY, CDR2 SVGAGI. The CDR3 region is CASSHGTGVDSPLHF. The CDR3, as DNA: TGTGCCAGCAGTCATGGGACAGGGGTTGATTCACCCCTCCACTTT.

V is TRBV7-2 and J is TRBJ1-1; TRBD1 aligns across 8 bases. The CDR3 is 14 residues long. With V trimmed by 5 bases and J by 4 bases, 6 bases remained unmatched. Germline values: CDR1 SGHTA, CDR2 FQGNSA. The CDR3 loop is CASSPGGTFTEAFF. The CDR3 nucleotides read TGTGCCAGCAGCCCAGGGGGCACGTTCACTGAAGCTTTCTTT.

This chain joins TRBV4-3 and TRBJ2-1; no definite D call. Germline values: CDR1 LGHNA, CDR2 YSLEER. Trimming shortened V by 0 bases and J by 2 bases, and 11 bases separated the two germline ends. The CDR3 runs 16 residues. The CDR3 bases are TGCGCCAGCAGCCAAGAATACCCCTCAGCCTACAATGAGCAGTTCTTC. Residues: CASSQEYPSAYNEQFF.